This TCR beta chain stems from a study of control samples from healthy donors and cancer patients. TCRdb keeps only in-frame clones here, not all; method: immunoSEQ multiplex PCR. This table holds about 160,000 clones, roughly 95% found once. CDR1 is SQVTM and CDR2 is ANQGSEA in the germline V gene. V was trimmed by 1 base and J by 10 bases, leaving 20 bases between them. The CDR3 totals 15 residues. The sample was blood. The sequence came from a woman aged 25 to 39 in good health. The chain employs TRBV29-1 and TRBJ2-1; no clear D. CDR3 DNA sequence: TGCAGCGTTGAAGTACCCGGGTCCCACATTGACGAGCAGTTCTTC. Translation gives CSVEVPGSHIDEQFF.